The 8 T cell receptor beta chains reported below all come from one sample, sequenced in a study of CD8+ T cells in alopecia areata. Regarding treatment: oral pan-JAK inhibitor, 5-10 mg twice daily. RNA extraction and reverse transcription yielded cDNA as sequencing template. Method: immunoSEQ multiplex PCR; TCRdb's copy keeps in-frame clones and lacks some. The sample holds 95,000 to 100,000 clones, roughly three fifths seen once. The sequencing here drew on CD8+ T cells sorted from blood, taken at week 4, from a patient treated with tofacitinib. Source of these receptors: a human donor with alopecia areata.

This clone was seen only a few times. The rearrangement joins TRBV27 to TRBJ2-3; D gene uncertain. The CDR3 contains 16 residues. The V and J ends lost 2 bases and 1 base respectively, with 13 bases between them. Germline loops: CDR1 MNHEY, CDR2 SMNVEV (reference sequence). CDR3 protein: CASSLLDPTGTDTQYF. CDR3 sequence (DNA): TGTGCCAGCAGTTTACTGGACCCCACAGGCACAGATACGCAGTATTTT.

This chain uses TRBV28 with TRBJ2-7, with D possibly matching TRBD1 (5 bases). V was shortened by 7 bases and J by 5 bases, with 15 bases between the two germline ends. The germline V gene has CDR1 MDHEN and CDR2 SYDVKM. The CDR3 spans 13 residues. The CDR3 nucleotides are TGTGCCAGCACCGACAGATCCATGGACGAGCAGTACTTC. Translating gives CASTDRSMDEQYF.

Details on this clone: The same CDR3 arises from other DNA sequences in this sample as well. The V and J genes are TRBV6-5 and TRBJ2-2; D is undetermined. Germline CDR1 MNHEY, CDR2 SVGAGI. The CDR3 is made up of 13 amino acids. Between the trimmed V and J ends, which lost 0 bases and 5 bases, there was a span of 4 bases. CDR3 residues: CASSYSNTGELFF. In nucleotides, the CDR3 is TGTGCCAGCAGTTACTCTAATACCGGGGAGCTGTTTTTT.

The chain is built from TRBV29-1 and TRBJ2-1; TRBD1 matches at 7 bases. The trim removed 8 bases at V and 5 bases at J, leaving 15 bases unmatched. Germline V lookup: CDR1 SQVTM, CDR2 ANQGSEA. This CDR3 comprises 15 residues. The CDR3 loop reads CSTVGTENSNNEQFF. The CDR3 DNA reads TGCAGCACGGTTGGGACAGAAAATAGCAACAATGAGCAGTTCTTC.

The chain has TRBV28 and TRBJ1-2; unclear D gene. CDR1 is MDHEN, CDR2 SYDVKM, per germline. V shed 6 bases and J shed 4 bases, with 12 bases lying between them. The CDR3 has 13 amino acids. The CDR3 region is CASSGADGYGYTF. In DNA, the CDR3 is TGTGCCAGCAGCGGCGCGGACGGCTATGGCTACACCTTC.

The genes are TRBV5-4 and TRBJ2-7; 8 bases line up with TRBD1. The CDR3 length is 16 residues. Germline CDR1 and CDR2: SGHNT and YYREEE (reference sequence). The junction had 12 bases not matched to a gene; V was cut back by 4 bases and J by 3 bases. CDR3 protein: CASSTMQGADRYEQYF. The CDR3 coding sequence is TGTGCCAGCAGCACCATGCAGGGGGCGGATCGCTACGAGCAGTACTTC.

This clone appeared a few times. The chain carries TRBV4-3 and TRBJ1-2; 8 positions agree with TRBD1. Trimming at V came to 2 bases and at J to 10 bases, leaving 9 bases not matched to a gene. CDR3 length: 14 residues. CDR1 LGHNA and CDR2 YSLEER come from the germline V gene. CDR3 nucleotides: TGCGCCAGCAGCCAACAAATTGGACAGGGCAACTACACCTTC. Translation gives CASSQQIGQGNYTF.

Points on this clone: Germline is not matched at one junction end, which may reflect a read error. The V gene is TRBV7-9, the J gene TRBJ1-2; D uncertain. The CDR3 runs 17 residues. Germline V gives CDR1 SEHNR, CDR2 FQNEAQ (reference sequence). CDR3 residues: CASSLAPRKLTNYGCTF. The CDR3 DNA sequence: TGTGCCAGCAGCTTAGCGCCTCGGAAACTAACTAACTATGGCTGCACCTTC.